These T cell receptor beta chains were read from a single sample in a study of blood T cells in healthy people across ages. TCRdb called the 5' RACE reads again in MiXCR, with one record for every CDR3 protein. The table lists 540,000 or so distinct CDR3 sequences, less than 25% of them singletons. These sequences were also reported in another study, on T cells of mothers and their children.

The sequenced sample was blood. The receptors come from a boy aged 5-17 years in good health. The CDR3 runs from the conserved cysteine through the conserved F or W. The order of the fields is CDR3 DNA, CDR3 protein, clone size, V gene, D gene, CDR3 length, J gene. D genes are given only for firm matches. Expanded clones are given a class, and other clones once, few, many or no size at all.

cdr3_nt: TGTGCCAGCAGTTTACCCGGACTAGATGAGACCCAGTACTTC
cdr3_aa: CASSLPGLDETQYF
clone_size: few
v_call: TRBV28
d_call: TRBD2
cdr3_length: 14
j_call: TRBJ2-5

cdr3_nt: TGTGCCAGCACGGGGGCCCGAAGCGGTTCACCCCTCCACTTT
cdr3_aa: CASTGARSGSPLHF
clone_size: NA
v_call: TRBV12-3/TRBV12-4
d_call: NA
cdr3_length: 14
j_call: TRBJ1-6

cdr3_nt: TGTGCCAGTATGGGGGGAAACACTGAAGCTTTCTTT
cdr3_aa: CASMGGNTEAFF
clone_size: NA
v_call: TRBV19
d_call: NA
cdr3_length: 12
j_call: TRBJ1-1

cdr3_nt: TGCGCCAGCAGCCAAGGTGTCGGTAGGACGGCAGATACGCAGTATTTT
cdr3_aa: CASSQGVGRTADTQYF
clone_size: few
v_call: TRBV4-1
d_call: NA
cdr3_length: 16
j_call: TRBJ2-3

cdr3_nt: TGTGCCAGCAGCCCGAAAAAGACAGGGGTCATGAACACTGAAGCTTTCTTT
cdr3_aa: CASSPKKTGVMNTEAFF
clone_size: NA
v_call: TRBV4-2
d_call: TRBD1
cdr3_length: 17
j_call: TRBJ1-1

cdr3_nt: TGTACCAGCAAAAGACTACAGGGCTCGAACACTGAAGCTTTCTTT
cdr3_aa: CTSKRLQGSNTEAFF
clone_size: NA
v_call: TRBV7-2
d_call: NA
cdr3_length: 15
j_call: TRBJ1-1

cdr3_nt: TGTGCCAGCAGCCAAGCGGCCTCCGGGACAGCTAATGAAAAACTGTTTTTT
cdr3_aa: CASSQAASGTANEKLFF
clone_size: few
v_call: TRBV4-2
d_call: TRBD1
cdr3_length: 17
j_call: TRBJ1-4

cdr3_nt: TGTGCCAGCAGTGAAGGTTTAACAGGGGGCCGGGAAAAACTGTTTTTT
cdr3_aa: CASSEGLTGGREKLFF
clone_size: NA
v_call: TRBV2
d_call: TRBD1
cdr3_length: 16
j_call: TRBJ1-4

cdr3_nt: TGTGCCAGCAGCCCCAAACCGGGACAGGGGGACAATGAGCAGTTCTTC
cdr3_aa: CASSPKPGQGDNEQFF
clone_size: NA
v_call: TRBV7-8
d_call: TRBD1
cdr3_length: 16
j_call: TRBJ2-1

cdr3_nt: TGTGCCAGCAGTTACTCGGCGGGAGAACTCAATGAGCAGTTCTTC
cdr3_aa: CASSYSAGELNEQFF
clone_size: NA
v_call: TRBV6-2/TRBV6-3
d_call: TRBD2
cdr3_length: 15
j_call: TRBJ2-1

cdr3_nt: TGTGCCAGCAGAGAGGGACAGTGGAATGAGCAGTTCTTC
cdr3_aa: CASREGQWNEQFF
clone_size: NA
v_call: TRBV6-2/TRBV6-3
d_call: TRBD1
cdr3_length: 13
j_call: TRBJ2-1

cdr3_nt: TGTGCCAGCAGTTTCAACAGGCTCTACGAGCAGTACTTC
cdr3_aa: CASSFNRLYEQYF
clone_size: NA
v_call: TRBV28
d_call: NA
cdr3_length: 13
j_call: TRBJ2-7

cdr3_nt: TGTGCCAGCAGTTACGACACTTATAATACGCAGTATTTT
cdr3_aa: CASSYDTYNTQYF
clone_size: few
v_call: TRBV6-5
d_call: NA
cdr3_length: 13
j_call: TRBJ2-3

cdr3_nt: TGTGCCAGCAGCCAGGGACCTCATTCCTACGAGCAGTACTTC
cdr3_aa: CASSQGPHSYEQYF
clone_size: NA
v_call: TRBV7-6
d_call: NA
cdr3_length: 14
j_call: TRBJ2-7

cdr3_nt: TGCGCCAGCAGCCCTGGAATCCTGGGAGGGGAGACCCAGTACTTC
cdr3_aa: CASSPGILGGETQYF
clone_size: NA
v_call: TRBV5-1
d_call: TRBD2
cdr3_length: 15
j_call: TRBJ2-5

cdr3_nt: TGCGCCAGCAGCCAAGGCAGGGGGGAGCAGTTCTTC
cdr3_aa: CASSQGRGEQFF
clone_size: few
v_call: TRBV4-3
d_call: TRBD1
cdr3_length: 12
j_call: TRBJ2-1

cdr3_nt: TGTGCCATCAGTGAGTCGGGTAGCTACGAGCAGTACTTC
cdr3_aa: CAISESGSYEQYF
clone_size: few
v_call: TRBV10-3
d_call: NA
cdr3_length: 13
j_call: TRBJ2-7

cdr3_nt: TGTGCCAGCAGTACCTCTGCGGGAGCCAAAAACATTCAGTACTTC
cdr3_aa: CASSTSAGAKNIQYF
clone_size: NA
v_call: TRBV2
d_call: NA
cdr3_length: 15
j_call: TRBJ2-4

cdr3_nt: TGCGCCAGCAGCTTGGTGAGGCAGGGGAGCTCTGGGGCCAACGTCCTGACTTTC
cdr3_aa: CASSLVRQGSSGANVLTF
clone_size: NA
v_call: TRBV5-1
d_call: NA
cdr3_length: 18
j_call: TRBJ2-6

cdr3_nt: TGTGCCAGCAGCCAAGATCCTGTCGGGAGGAGCTCCTACAATGAGCAGTTCTTC
cdr3_aa: CASSQDPVGRSSYNEQFF
clone_size: NA
v_call: TRBV3-1
d_call: TRBD2
cdr3_length: 18
j_call: TRBJ2-1

cdr3_nt: TGTGCCAGCAGTATAACCTTGGACTCCTACGAGCAGTACTTC
cdr3_aa: CASSITLDSYEQYF
clone_size: few
v_call: TRBV2
d_call: NA
cdr3_length: 14
j_call: TRBJ2-7

cdr3_nt: TGTGCCATCAGGGACGGCGGGTCCACTGAAGCTTTCTTT
cdr3_aa: CAIRDGGSTEAFF
clone_size: NA
v_call: TRBV10-3
d_call: NA
cdr3_length: 13
j_call: TRBJ1-1

cdr3_nt: TGCGCCAGCAGCTTATTCCCAGGGGGATCCTACGAGCAGTACTTC
cdr3_aa: CASSLFPGGSYEQYF
clone_size: NA
v_call: TRBV5-1
d_call: TRBD1
cdr3_length: 15
j_call: TRBJ2-7

cdr3_nt: TGTGCCAGCACCGGCGGCGGGGATGAGCAGTTCTTC
cdr3_aa: CASTGGGDEQFF
clone_size: NA
v_call: TRBV25-1
d_call: NA
cdr3_length: 12
j_call: TRBJ2-1

cdr3_nt: TGCGCCAGCAGCCAAGGGGACACGAGCAATCAGCCCCAGCATTTT
cdr3_aa: CASSQGDTSNQPQHF
clone_size: few
v_call: TRBV4-1
d_call: NA
cdr3_length: 15
j_call: TRBJ1-5

cdr3_nt: TGTGCCAGCAGTCCACCTAGCACCGGGGAGCTGTTTTTT
cdr3_aa: CASSPPSTGELFF
clone_size: NA
v_call: TRBV28
d_call: NA
cdr3_length: 13
j_call: TRBJ2-2

cdr3_nt: TGTGCCAGCAGCTCGGCCGGGACTCGTGGGGAGACCCAGTACTTC
cdr3_aa: CASSSAGTRGETQYF
clone_size: NA
v_call: TRBV7-2
d_call: NA
cdr3_length: 15
j_call: TRBJ2-5

cdr3_nt: TGCGCCAGCAGCCAAGATGGGGGTTCACCCCTCCACTTT
cdr3_aa: CASSQDGGSPLHF
clone_size: NA
v_call: TRBV4-3
d_call: NA
cdr3_length: 13
j_call: TRBJ1-6

cdr3_nt: TGTGCCAGCAGCTTAACGGAACTAGCGGGCGCTGGGGAGACCCAGTACTTC
cdr3_aa: CASSLTELAGAGETQYF
clone_size: NA
v_call: TRBV7-9
d_call: TRBD2
cdr3_length: 17
j_call: TRBJ2-5

cdr3_nt: TGCAGTGCTCCCATAGGGGGCGCGTCTGGAAACACCATATATTTT
cdr3_aa: CSAPIGGASGNTIYF
clone_size: NA
v_call: TRBV20-1
d_call: TRBD1
cdr3_length: 15
j_call: TRBJ1-3

cdr3_nt: TGTGCCAGCAGCGCACCAGGGCAGCCCTATGGCTACACCTTC
cdr3_aa: CASSAPGQPYGYTF
clone_size: NA
v_call: TRBV7-2
d_call: NA
cdr3_length: 14
j_call: TRBJ1-2

cdr3_nt: TGTGCCAGCAGGGGACTAGCGGGGGGCCGCTACAATGAGCAGTTCTTC
cdr3_aa: CASRGLAGGRYNEQFF
clone_size: NA
v_call: TRBV6-1
d_call: TRBD2
cdr3_length: 16
j_call: TRBJ2-1

cdr3_nt: TGCGCCAGCAGCTTGGCCGTGGGCACCGGGGGAGGCTACACCTTC
cdr3_aa: CASSLAVGTGGGYTF
clone_size: NA
v_call: TRBV5-1
d_call: NA
cdr3_length: 15
j_call: TRBJ1-2

cdr3_nt: TGCAGCGTTTCGGTGGGGACCTACGAGCAGTACTTC
cdr3_aa: CSVSVGTYEQYF
clone_size: NA
v_call: TRBV29-1
d_call: NA
cdr3_length: 12
j_call: TRBJ2-7

cdr3_nt: TGTGCCAGCAGCTTGGCGGTAGGGGCTCGTGAGACCCAGTACTTC
cdr3_aa: CASSLAVGARETQYF
clone_size: NA
v_call: TRBV5-6
d_call: NA
cdr3_length: 15
j_call: TRBJ2-5

cdr3_nt: TGCGCCAGCAGCCAGTTCTCCGGGACTAGCGGGAGTTACGAGCAGTACTTC
cdr3_aa: CASSQFSGTSGSYEQYF
clone_size: NA
v_call: TRBV4-1
d_call: TRBD2
cdr3_length: 17
j_call: TRBJ2-7

cdr3_nt: TGTGCCAGCAGTTACGGGACAGGGGGCATGGAGACCCAGTACTTC
cdr3_aa: CASSYGTGGMETQYF
clone_size: NA
v_call: TRBV6-6
d_call: TRBD1
cdr3_length: 15
j_call: TRBJ2-5

cdr3_nt: TGTGCCAGCAGCTTCCCGGGGCGGGTAAACCAAGAGACCCAGTACTTC
cdr3_aa: CASSFPGRVNQETQYF
clone_size: few
v_call: TRBV7-2
d_call: NA
cdr3_length: 16
j_call: TRBJ2-5

cdr3_nt: TGTGCCAGCAGTTCACTCAGGGCCTCCTACGAGCAGTACTTC
cdr3_aa: CASSSLRASYEQYF
clone_size: NA
v_call: TRBV11-2
d_call: NA
cdr3_length: 14
j_call: TRBJ2-7

cdr3_nt: TGTGCCAGCAGTTTACGCTTGCCAGGGTACAATGAGCAGTTCTTC
cdr3_aa: CASSLRLPGYNEQFF
clone_size: few
v_call: TRBV28
d_call: NA
cdr3_length: 15
j_call: TRBJ2-1

cdr3_nt: TGTGCCAGCAGCTTACAAGGGCGCGGTGAAAAACTGTTTTTT
cdr3_aa: CASSLQGRGEKLFF
clone_size: NA
v_call: TRBV7-6
d_call: NA
cdr3_length: 14
j_call: TRBJ1-4

cdr3_nt: TGTGCCAGCAGTCGCCACGGACTAGCGGGACGGGATGAGCAGTTCTTC
cdr3_aa: CASSRHGLAGRDEQFF
clone_size: NA
v_call: TRBV12-3/TRBV12-4
d_call: TRBD2
cdr3_length: 16
j_call: TRBJ2-1

cdr3_nt: TGCAGTGCTAGAGGATCGGGGGGCGACTATGGCTACACCTTC
cdr3_aa: CSARGSGGDYGYTF
clone_size: NA
v_call: TRBV20-1
d_call: NA
cdr3_length: 14
j_call: TRBJ1-2

cdr3_nt: TGTGCCAGCAGTAGGACGGAAAGCTATGGCTACACCTTC
cdr3_aa: CASSRTESYGYTF
clone_size: NA
v_call: TRBV3-1
d_call: NA
cdr3_length: 13
j_call: TRBJ1-2

cdr3_nt: TGCAGTGCTAGATCCAGCGGGAGGCCAAACAATGAGCAGTTCTTC
cdr3_aa: CSARSSGRPNNEQFF
clone_size: NA
v_call: TRBV20-1
d_call: TRBD2
cdr3_length: 15
j_call: TRBJ2-1

cdr3_nt: TGTGCCAGCGAACCCCGCGGGACAGGGGCTCCTTACTTC
cdr3_aa: CASEPRGTGAPYF
clone_size: NA
v_call: TRBV6-5
d_call: TRBD1
cdr3_length: 13
j_call: TRBJ1-2

cdr3_nt: TGTGCCAGCACGTCAAGCGGGGGGCGGAACACTGAAGCTTTCTTT
cdr3_aa: CASTSSGGRNTEAFF
clone_size: NA
v_call: TRBV9
d_call: NA
cdr3_length: 15
j_call: TRBJ1-1

cdr3_nt: TGCAGTGCTAGAGATCCAGCAGGGAGAGATGAAAAACTGTTTTTT
cdr3_aa: CSARDPAGRDEKLFF
clone_size: few
v_call: TRBV20-1
d_call: NA
cdr3_length: 15
j_call: TRBJ1-4

cdr3_nt: TGTGCCAGCAGAAAAGGACTCGAGTATGGCTACACCTTC
cdr3_aa: CASRKGLEYGYTF
clone_size: NA
v_call: TRBV7-9
d_call: NA
cdr3_length: 13
j_call: TRBJ1-2

cdr3_nt: TGTGCCAGCAGCCGACAAGTAGGGGCTCCCAACGAGCAGTACTTC
cdr3_aa: CASSRQVGAPNEQYF
clone_size: few
v_call: TRBV11-2
d_call: NA
cdr3_length: 15
j_call: TRBJ2-7

cdr3_nt: TGCAGCCTCAGAGGGGTGGCTAGCGGCTCGAGCTCCTACAATGAGCAGTTCTTC
cdr3_aa: CSLRGVASGSSSYNEQFF
clone_size: few
v_call: TRBV29-1
d_call: TRBD2
cdr3_length: 18
j_call: TRBJ2-1

cdr3_nt: TGCAGCGTGATGACAGGGGATGTAGGTCAGCCCCAGCATTTT
cdr3_aa: CSVMTGDVGQPQHF
clone_size: NA
v_call: TRBV29-1
d_call: TRBD1
cdr3_length: 14
j_call: TRBJ1-5

cdr3_nt: TGTGCCAGCAGCCCCGAAAGACTAGTCGGGGAGACCCAGTACTTC
cdr3_aa: CASSPERLVGETQYF
clone_size: NA
v_call: TRBV7-6
d_call: NA
cdr3_length: 15
j_call: TRBJ2-5

cdr3_nt: TGTGCCAGCAGCGTAGATCTTGGCAGGGGTTTGGAAACTGAAGCTTTCTTT
cdr3_aa: CASSVDLGRGLETEAFF
clone_size: NA
v_call: TRBV9
d_call: NA
cdr3_length: 17
j_call: TRBJ1-1